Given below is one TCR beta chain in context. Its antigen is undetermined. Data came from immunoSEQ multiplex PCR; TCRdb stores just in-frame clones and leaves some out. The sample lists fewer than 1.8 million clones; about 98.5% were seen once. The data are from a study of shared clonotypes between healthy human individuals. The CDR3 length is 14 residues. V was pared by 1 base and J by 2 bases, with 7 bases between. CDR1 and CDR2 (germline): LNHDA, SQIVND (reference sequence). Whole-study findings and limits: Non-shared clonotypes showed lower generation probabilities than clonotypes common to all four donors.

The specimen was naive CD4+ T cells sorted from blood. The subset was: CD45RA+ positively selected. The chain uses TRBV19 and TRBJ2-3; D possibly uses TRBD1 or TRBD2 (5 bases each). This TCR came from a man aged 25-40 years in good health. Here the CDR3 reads CASSIVGTTDTQYF. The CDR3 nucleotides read TGTGCCAGTAGTATAGTGGGGACCACAGATACGCAGTATTTT.